The table lists the clone carrying this TCR beta chain with a few counts. This sample is drawn from a study of long-term antiretroviral therapy in people with HIV. Trimming took 5 bases from V and 4 from J; bases not matched to a gene: 7. This CDR3 comprises 14 residues. Germline CDR1 and CDR2: SGHTA and FQGNSA. This was the immunoSEQ v3.0 assay at survey level. TCRdb's table, derived via immunoSEQ multiplex PCR, lists solely in-frame clones and lacks some. The sample holds approximately 25,000 clones, roughly 77% seen once. This clonotype was obtained from a woman aged 40 to 50 with HIV. The sample was unsorted PBMCs, taken 0.5 years after starting antiretroviral therapy. The rearrangement uses TRBV7-2 and TRBJ1-2; TRBD1 matches at 7 bases. The CDR3 DNA reads TGTGCCAGCAGCGAACAGGGGTTTGGCTATGGCTACACCTTC. It yields the protein CASSEQGFGYGYTF.